This entry lists 29 T cell receptor beta chains sequenced from one sample in a study of CD8 T cells in Susac syndrome. Reverse transcription of about 0.5 to 1 ug RNA was carried out with random hexamers. TCRdb processed the immunoSEQ multiplex PCR reads anew with MiXCR; each CDR3 protein has one entry. The sample has around 150,000 distinct CDR3 sequences, around 94% seen once. Material for sequencing was CD4+ T cells from PBMCs. The receptors stem from a human donor in good health.

The chain couples TRBV20-1 to TRBJ1-1; tentatively, D is TRBD1 (5 bases). The CDR3 runs 12 residues. V lost 5 bases, J lost 1 base, and 8 bases lay in between. In germline, CDR1 is DFQATT, CDR2 SNEGSKA (reference sequence). The CDR3 nucleotides read TGCAGTGCTCTGGGGCGGAACACTGAAGCTTTCTTT. It codes for CSALGRNTEAFF.

The rearrangement links TRBV7-9 to TRBJ1-1; 8 nucleotides agree with TRBD1. Germline V gene data show CDR1 as SEHNR and CDR2 as FQNEAQ (reference sequence). The CDR3 loop spans 15 amino acids. V gave up 1 base and J gave up 0 bases; unmatched junction bases: 1. CDR3 protein: CASSLGDRMNTEAFF. The CDR3 region has the DNA TGTGCCAGCAGCTTAGGGGACAGGATGAACACTGAAGCTTTCTTT.

The chain couples TRBV12-3 or TRBV12-4 to TRBJ2-1; D gene uncertain. V was cut by 0 bases and J by 8 bases, with 11 bases left in between. CDR3 length: 14 amino acids. Here the CDR3 DNA reads TGTGCCAGCAGTTTAGCCAATAGGGCGGATGAGCAGTTCTTC. Its protein is CASSLANRADEQFF.

This sequence joins TRBV20-1 and TRBJ2-7; D is undetermined. Trimming left V 3 bases short and J 6 bases short, with 12 bases between. The CDR3 has 12 residues. CDR1 and CDR2 (germline): DFQATT, SNEGSKA (reference sequence). The CDR3 nucleotides are TGCAGTGCTAGGACCTTGGTCGGCGAGCAGTACTTC. Translation gives CSARTLVGEQYF.

V and J are TRBV5-1 and TRBJ2-7; 9 nucleotides agree with TRBD2. Trimming took 4 bases from V and 6 from J; bases not matched to a gene: 11. The CDR3 covers 15 residues. CDR1 is SGHRS, CDR2 YFSETQ, per germline. CDR3 DNA: TGCGCCAGCAGCCTCCGGACTAGCGACGTAGGCGAGCAGTACTTC. Amino acid sequence: CASSLRTSDVGEQYF.

V gene TRBV7-3 combines with J gene TRBJ2-3; 8 bases fit TRBD2. The V and J ends lost 5 bases and 4 bases, in that order; junction bases with no gene match: 2. CDR1 SGHTA and CDR2 FQGTGA come from the germline V gene. The CDR3 has 13 amino acids. In nucleotides, the CDR3 is TGTGCCAGCAGCAAAGCGGGGGCAGATACGCAGTATTTT. Its translation: CASSKAGADTQYF.

The V and J genes are TRBV28 and TRBJ2-1; no reliable D call. Germline loops: CDR1 MDHEN, CDR2 SYDVKM. V lost 3 bases to trimming and J lost 8 bases, with 5 bases between them. The CDR3 loop spans 11 amino acids. The CDR3 loop is CASSLFDEQFF. The CDR3 DNA reads TGTGCCAGCAGTTTGTTCGATGAGCAGTTCTTC. The entire variable domain, with the rest obtained from reference TRBV28 and TRBJ2-1, is as follows: DVKVTQSSRYLVKRTGEKVFLECVQDMDHENMFWYRQDPGLGLRLIYFSYDVKMKEKGDIPEGYSVSREKKERFSLILESASTNQTSMYLCASSLFDEQFFGPGTRLTVL.

The chain uses TRBV20-1 and TRBJ2-7; 8 nucleotides agree with TRBD1. CDR1 DFQATT and CDR2 SNEGSKA come from the germline V gene (reference sequence). The CDR3 is 14 amino acids. Unmatched junction bases numbered 11, after V lost 5 bases and J lost 5 bases. CDR3 protein: CSALAPDRGNEQYF. The DNA of the CDR3 is TGCAGTGCTCTAGCCCCTGACAGGGGTAACGAGCAGTACTTC.

This rearrangement joins TRBV9 to TRBJ1-2; D is possibly TRBD1 (5 bases). Germline CDR1 SGDLS, CDR2 YYNGEE. The CDR3 contains 14 residues. Trimming cost V 2 bases and J 2 bases, with 10 bases left between them. The CDR3 coding sequence is TGTGCCAGCAGCGTGGCAGGGAGAAACTATGGCTACACCTTC. Encoded protein: CASSVAGRNYGYTF.

The chain recombines TRBV5-1 with TRBJ2-5; tentatively, D is TRBD1 (6 bases). The CDR3 length is 15 residues. Germline CDR1 and CDR2: SGHRS and YFSETQ. V was clipped by 4 bases and J by 2 bases, with 15 bases between them. In DNA, the CDR3 is TGCGCCAGCAGCGCAACCGGGACACCTCAAGAGACCCAGTACTTC. Its translation: CASSATGTPQETQYF.

The chain is built from TRBV5-1 and TRBJ1-1; no reliable D call. Germline V gene sequence: CDR1 SGHRS, CDR2 YFSETQ. V was clipped by 0 bases and J by 9 bases, with 15 bases between them. CDR3 size: 14 residues. For the CDR3, the DNA is TGCGCCAGCAGCTTGGAGATGCGGTCCGGGAAAGCTTTCTTT. Its protein is CASSLEMRSGKAFF.

The chain joins TRBV15 to TRBJ1-6; D unresolved. V was shortened by 0 bases and J by 9 bases, with 12 bases between the two germline ends. Germline V gene sequence: CDR1 LNHNV, CDR2 YYDKDF (reference sequence). The CDR3 is 15 residues long. CDR3 nucleotide sequence: TGTGCCACCAGCAGAGATCGTGGTGTAACTTCACCCCTCCACTTT. It encodes CATSRDRGVTSPLHF.

The chain carries TRBV29-1 and TRBJ1-5; perhaps TRBD1 as D (6 bases). This CDR3 has 14 residues. The germline V gene has CDR1 SQVTM and CDR2 ANQGSEA. The ends were cut back, 8 bases at V and 2 bases at J, with 16 bases in the middle. The CDR3 protein is CSMGAGVGNQPQHF. DNA for the CDR3: TGCAGCATGGGCGCAGGGGTCGGCAATCAGCCCCAGCATTTT.

The chain links TRBV28 to TRBJ2-2, with 7 bases that match TRBD2. The CDR3 covers 16 residues. Trimming cost V 7 bases and J 2 bases; bases outside gene matches: 10. The V gene's germline CDR1 is MDHEN and CDR2 SYDVKM. The CDR3 DNA reads as TGTGCCAGCACCGCAGGTGGGGGGGGTAACACCGGGGAGCTGTTTTTT. It codes for CASTAGGGGNTGELFF.

The rearrangement links TRBV9 to TRBJ1-2; D might be TRBD1 (6 bases). Looked up from germline, CDR1 is SGDLS and CDR2 is YYNGEE. V lost 4 bases, J lost 2 bases, and 12 bases lay in between. This CDR3 comprises 14 residues. CDR3 nucleotides: TGTGCCAGCAGCCCAGGGGAGAGGAACTATGGCTACACCTTC. It translates to CASSPGERNYGYTF.

The chain recombines TRBV7-2 with TRBJ2-5, with D perhaps TRBD1 (5 bases). Germline CDR1 SGHTA, CDR2 FQGNSA. The length of the CDR3 is 14 residues. V was pared by 5 bases and J by 7 bases, with 17 bases between. The CDR3 reads CASSPGWGQGTQYF. The CDR3 nucleotides are TGTGCCAGCAGCCCAGGGTGGGGCCAGGGGACCCAGTACTTC.

The chain joins TRBV20-1 to TRBJ2-1, with unresolved D. Trimming left V 5 bases short and J 3 bases short, with 11 bases between. The CDR3 consists of 13 residues. The germline CDR1 and CDR2 sequences are DFQATT and SNEGSKA (reference sequence). The CDR3 loop reads CSAPLGYYNEQFF. CDR3 nucleotide sequence: TGCAGTGCTCCCCTAGGGTACTACAATGAGCAGTTCTTC.

The V gene is TRBV7-8, the J gene TRBJ1-2; 8 nucleotides match TRBD1. The CDR3 consists of 15 residues. Germline lookup yields CDR1 SGHVS and CDR2 FQNEAQ. V gave up 5 bases and J gave up 4 bases; unmatched junction bases: 9. The CDR3 sequence: CASSPSAGQVYGYTF. The CDR3 nucleotides read TGTGCCAGCAGCCCCTCCGCGGGACAGGTCTATGGCTACACCTTC.

V gene TRBV30 combines with J gene TRBJ1-2; maybe TRBD1 (6 bases). Trimming removed 6 bases at V and 6 bases at J, with 11 bases between. The V gene's germline CDR1 is GTSNPN and CDR2 SVGIG (reference sequence). The CDR3 length is 11 residues. CDR3 protein: CACPGHNGYTF. Written as DNA, the CDR3 is TGTGCCTGTCCGGGACACAATGGCTACACCTTC.

The chain joins TRBV4-3 to TRBJ2-5; the D gene could be TRBD1 or TRBD2 (5 bases each). Per the germline V gene, CDR1 is LGHNA and CDR2 is YSLEER. There are 15 residues in the CDR3. Trimming took off 2 bases at V and 5 bases at J, with 15 bases between the two ends. The CDR3 sequence: CASSQPGALVETQYF. The CDR3 DNA is TGCGCCAGCAGCCAACCCGGGGCCTTGGTGGAGACCCAGTACTTC.

The chain has TRBV12-5 and TRBJ1-1; possible D gene TRBD1, 5 bases. CDR1 LGHNT and CDR2 FRNRAP come from the germline V gene. This CDR3 contains 13 residues. Trimming pared 5 bases from V and 9 bases from J, leaving 16 bases between. The CDR3 here is CASGGQTRSKAFF. The CDR3 region has the DNA TGTGCTAGTGGTGGACAAACACGGAGCAAAGCTTTCTTT.

The V and J genes are TRBV11-2 and TRBJ2-3; D is unclear. From germline, CDR1 is SGHAT and CDR2 FQNNGV. Trimming took off 2 bases at V and 4 bases at J, with 4 bases between the two ends. This CDR3 region has 12 residues. In nucleotides, the CDR3 is TGTGCCAGCAGCTTAAACGCAGATACGCAGTATTTT. This translates into CASSLNADTQYF.

The rearrangement links TRBV29-1 to TRBJ1-1; D might be TRBD1 (6 bases). The CDR3 extends over 13 amino acids. From germline, CDR1 is SQVTM and CDR2 ANQGSEA. Trimming removed 6 bases at V and 3 bases at J, with 14 bases between. The chain's CDR3 is CSVHRVYDTEAFF. The CDR3 bases are TGCAGCGTACACAGGGTTTACGACACTGAAGCTTTCTTT.

V is TRBV12-3 or TRBV12-4 and J is TRBJ1-5; D is unresolved. The CDR3 runs 13 residues. The V end was cut by 4 bases, the J end by 7 bases, with 11 bases between. CDR3 DNA: TGTGCCAGCAGTTCAACCAGCAGGCAGCCCCAGCATTTT. Its protein is CASSSTSRQPQHF.

V and J are TRBV7-2 and TRBJ2-1; a possible D gene is TRBD1 (5 bases). CDR1 and CDR2 (germline): SGHTA, FQGNSA. The CDR3 sequence is 11 residues long. The V end lost 5 bases, the J end lost 12 bases, and 11 bases lay between the germline ends. The CDR3 DNA sequence: TGTGCCAGCAGCCTGGGGCCCCGGCAGTTCTTC. As protein: CASSLGPRQFF.

The V call is TRBV15, the J call TRBJ1-5, with D possibly TRBD1 on 5 matching bases. V was cut by 3 bases and J by 5 bases, with 20 bases left in between. The CDR3 spans 17 residues. The germline V gene has CDR1 LNHNV and CDR2 YYDKDF (reference sequence). CDR3 nucleotides: TGTGCCACCAGCAGTTCCAGGGAGAGGCTTGCAGATCAGCCCCAGCATTTT. This codes for CATSSSRERLADQPQHF.

The chain combines TRBV20-1 with TRBJ2-5; D not resolved. From germline, CDR1 is DFQATT and CDR2 SNEGSKA (reference sequence). Trimming left V 7 bases short and J 5 bases short, with 14 bases between. CDR3 length: 12 residues. DNA of the CDR3: TGCAGTGTCGAAGGTTTGGGCGAGACCCAGTACTTC. Protein product: CSVEGLGETQYF.

V gene TRBV20-1 combines with J gene TRBJ2-1; unclear D gene. Looked up from germline, CDR1 is DFQATT and CDR2 is SNEGSKA (reference sequence). The V gene lost 6 bases and the J gene lost 10 bases, with 16 bases spanning the gap. This CDR3 comprises 12 residues. CDR3 bases: TGCAGTGCACTGCGCCCCGACGCGGAGCAGTTCTTC. Its translation is CSALRPDAEQFF.

The chain is built from TRBV4-3 and TRBJ1-1; D unresolved. Between the trimmed V and J ends, which lost 0 bases and 2 bases, there was a span of 10 bases. CDR1 and CDR2 (germline): LGHNA, YSLEER. The CDR3 spans 15 residues. CDR3 residues: CASSQELSGNTEAFF. CDR3 nucleotide sequence: TGCGCCAGCAGCCAAGAGCTCTCGGGAAACACTGAAGCTTTCTTT.